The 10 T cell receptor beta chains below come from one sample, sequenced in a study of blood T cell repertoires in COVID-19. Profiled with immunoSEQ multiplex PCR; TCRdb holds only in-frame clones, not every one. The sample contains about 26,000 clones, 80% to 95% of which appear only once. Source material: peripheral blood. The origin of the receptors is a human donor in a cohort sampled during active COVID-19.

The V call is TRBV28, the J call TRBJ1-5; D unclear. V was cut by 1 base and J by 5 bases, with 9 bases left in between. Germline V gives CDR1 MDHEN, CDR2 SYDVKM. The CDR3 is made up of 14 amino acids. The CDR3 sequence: CASSLSQSHQPQHF. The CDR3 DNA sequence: TGTGCCAGCAGTTTATCGCAGTCCCATCAGCCCCAGCATTTT.

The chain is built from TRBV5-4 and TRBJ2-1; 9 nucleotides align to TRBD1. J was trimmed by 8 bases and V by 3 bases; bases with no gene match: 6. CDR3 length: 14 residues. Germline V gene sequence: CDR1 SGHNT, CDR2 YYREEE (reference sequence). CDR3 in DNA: TGTGCCAGCAGCTCGTGGGACAGGGTCGATGAGCAGTTCTTC. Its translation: CASSSWDRVDEQFF. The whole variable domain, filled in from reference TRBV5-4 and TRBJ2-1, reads ETGVTQSPTHLIKTRGQQVTLRCSSQSGHNTVSWYQQALGQGPQFIFQYYREEENGRGNFPPRFSGLQFPNYSSELNVNALELDDSALYLCASSSWDRVDEQFFGPGTRLTVL.

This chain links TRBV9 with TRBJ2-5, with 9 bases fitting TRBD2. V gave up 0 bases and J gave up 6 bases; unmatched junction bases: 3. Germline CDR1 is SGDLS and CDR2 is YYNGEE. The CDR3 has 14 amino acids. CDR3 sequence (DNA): TGTGCCAGCAGCGTAGGCGGGGGGGTACAGACCCAGTACTTC. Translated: CASSVGGGVQTQYF.

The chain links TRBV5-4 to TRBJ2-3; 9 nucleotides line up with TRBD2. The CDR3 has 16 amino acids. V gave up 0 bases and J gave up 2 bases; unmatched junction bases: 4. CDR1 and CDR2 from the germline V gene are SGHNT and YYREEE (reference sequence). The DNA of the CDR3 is TGTGCCAGCAGCTTGGGCAGCGGGGGGTTCACAGATACGCAGTATTTT. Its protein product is CASSLGSGGFTDTQYF.

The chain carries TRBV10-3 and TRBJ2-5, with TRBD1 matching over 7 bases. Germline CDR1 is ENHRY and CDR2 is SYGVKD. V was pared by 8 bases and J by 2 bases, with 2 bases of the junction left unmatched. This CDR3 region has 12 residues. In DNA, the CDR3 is TGTGCCATCGGGACAGCACAAGAGACCCAGTACTTC. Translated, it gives CAIGTAQETQYF.

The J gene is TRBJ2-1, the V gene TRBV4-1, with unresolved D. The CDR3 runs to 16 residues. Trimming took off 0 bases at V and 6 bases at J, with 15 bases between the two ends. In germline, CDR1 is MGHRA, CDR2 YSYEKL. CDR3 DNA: TGCGCCAGCAGCCAAGATCGTACCAATTTCGGCAATGAGCAGTTCTTC. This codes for CASSQDRTNFGNEQFF.

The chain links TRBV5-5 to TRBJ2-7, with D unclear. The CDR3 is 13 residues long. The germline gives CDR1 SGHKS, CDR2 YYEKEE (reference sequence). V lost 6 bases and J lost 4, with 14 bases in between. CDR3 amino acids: CASKALGTYEQYV. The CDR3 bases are TGTGCCAGCAAGGCCCTGGGCACTTACGAGCAGTACGTC.

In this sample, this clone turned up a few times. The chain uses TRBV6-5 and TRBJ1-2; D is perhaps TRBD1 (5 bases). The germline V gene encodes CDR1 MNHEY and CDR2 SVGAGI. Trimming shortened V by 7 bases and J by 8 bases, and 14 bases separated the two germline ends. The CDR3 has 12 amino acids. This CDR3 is CASTNRAGGYTF. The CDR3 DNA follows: TGTGCCAGCACCAATAGGGCAGGGGGCTACACCTTC.

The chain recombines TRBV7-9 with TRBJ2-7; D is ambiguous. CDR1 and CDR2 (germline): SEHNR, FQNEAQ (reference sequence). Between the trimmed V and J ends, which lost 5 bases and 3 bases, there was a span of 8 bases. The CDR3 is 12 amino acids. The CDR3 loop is CASSTPGYEQYF. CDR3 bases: TGTGCCAGCAGCACCCCCGGCTACGAGCAGTACTTC. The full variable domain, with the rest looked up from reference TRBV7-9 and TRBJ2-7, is DTGVSQNPRHKITKRGQNVTFRCDPISEHNRLYWYRQTLGQGPEFLTYFQNEAQLEKSRLLSDRFSAERPKGSFSTLEIQRTEQGDSAMYLCASSTPGYEQYFGPGTRLTVT.

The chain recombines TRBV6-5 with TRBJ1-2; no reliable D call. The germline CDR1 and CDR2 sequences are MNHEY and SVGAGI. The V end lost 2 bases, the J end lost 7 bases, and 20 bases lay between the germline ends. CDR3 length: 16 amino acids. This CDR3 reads CASSYERTGTSRGYTF. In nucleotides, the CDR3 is TGTGCCAGCAGTTACGAGCGGACCGGCACTAGCCGTGGCTACACCTTC.